These 8 T cell receptor beta chains share one sample of origin, sequenced in a study of T cell changes during pregnancy in multiple sclerosis. Method: immunoSEQ multiplex PCR; TCRdb's copy keeps in-frame clones and lacks some. In the table there are about 15,000 clones, approximately 96% of which are singletons. The sequencing here drew on peripheral blood, taken in the third trimester of pregnancy. Every receptor here comes from a female donor with multiple sclerosis, enrolled in a pregnancy study.

J is TRBJ2-6 and V is TRBV4-3, with 8 bases aligning to TRBD1. Looked up from germline, CDR1 is LGHNA and CDR2 is YSLEER. Trimming removed 1 base from V and 4 bases from J; junction bases left unmatched: 6. The length of the CDR3 is 17 residues. This chain's CDR3 is CASSQGPGGSGANVLTF. CDR3 DNA sequence: TGCGCCAGCAGCCAAGGCCCAGGGGGCTCCGGGGCCAACGTCCTGACTTTC.

The chain employs TRBV2 and TRBJ2-1, with 7 nucleotides matching TRBD1. Germline CDR1 reads SNHLY; CDR2 reads FYNNEI. The CDR3 sequence is 12 residues long. The junction had 0 bases not matched to a gene; V was cut back by 6 bases and J by 4 bases. The CDR3 DNA follows: TGTGCCAGCAGGGGACAGTACAATGAGCAGTTCTTC. Residues: CASRGQYNEQFF.

The CDR3 DNA reads as TGTGCCAGCAGCTTAGAGGTGGGGGCAAGGGGACAGGGAGTCTATGGCTACACCTTC. It yields the protein CASSLEVGARGQGVYGYTF. V and J are TRBV7-2 and TRBJ1-2; 9 bases are a match to TRBD1. The CDR3 has 19 residues. The V gene end was trimmed by 1 base and the J gene end by 4 bases; junction bases not matched to a gene: 16. The germline gives CDR1 SGHTA, CDR2 FQGNSA.

This chain links TRBV5-1 with TRBJ1-6, with unresolved D. Germline assignment: CDR1 SGHRS and CDR2 YFSETQ. V gave up 0 bases and J gave up 6 bases, with 10 bases separating them. The CDR3 is 15 residues long. The CDR3 loop reads CASSLEADPNSPLHF. The CDR3 DNA sequence: TGCGCCAGCAGCTTGGAGGCGGATCCTAATTCACCCCTCCACTTT.

This chain joins TRBV9 and TRBJ1-1, with D maybe TRBD1 (6 bases). The V gene's germline CDR1 is SGDLS and CDR2 YYNGEE. V dropped 3 bases and J dropped 1 base, with 13 bases sitting between them. The length of the CDR3 is 15 residues. The CDR3 DNA is TGTGCCAGCAGCGCCTCCGGGACACCGAACACTGAAGCTTTCTTT. Translating gives CASSASGTPNTEAFF. The full variable domain, its missing parts supplied by reference TRBV9 and TRBJ1-1, is DSGVTQTPKHLITATGQRVTLRCSPRSGDLSVYWYQQSLDQGLQFLIQYYNGEERAKGNILERFSAQQFPDLHSELNLSSLELGDSALYFCASSASGTPNTEAFFGQGTRLTVV.

This clone appeared once. V is TRBV30 and J is TRBJ2-3; a possible D gene is TRBD2 (6 bases). The V gene lost 0 bases and the J gene lost 5 bases, with 9 bases spanning the gap. Germline CDR1 reads GTSNPN; CDR2 reads SVGIG (reference sequence). This CDR3 region has 13 residues. The CDR3 loop is CAWSVIAVDTQYF. CDR3 nucleotides: TGTGCCTGGAGTGTAATAGCGGTAGATACGCAGTATTTT.

The rearrangement links TRBV10-2 to TRBJ1-5, with D perhaps TRBD1 (6 bases). V was clipped by 5 bases and J by 4 bases, with 9 bases between them. This CDR3 comprises 13 residues. Germline V gene sequence: CDR1 WSHSY, CDR2 SAAADI. In DNA, the CDR3 is TGCGCCAGCAGTCTACAGGGAAATCAGCCCCAGCATTTT. It codes for CASSLQGNQPQHF.

The genes are TRBV19 and TRBJ2-1, with 13 bases aligning to TRBD2. Germline V gene sequence: CDR1 LNHDA, CDR2 SQIVND (reference sequence). The CDR3 has 15 amino acids. V was pared by 5 bases and J by 6 bases, with 4 bases of the junction left unmatched. The CDR3 nucleotides read TGTGCCAGTAGTTCCGGGACTAGCGGGGCCAATGAGCAGTTCTTC. This gives the protein CASSSGTSGANEQFF.